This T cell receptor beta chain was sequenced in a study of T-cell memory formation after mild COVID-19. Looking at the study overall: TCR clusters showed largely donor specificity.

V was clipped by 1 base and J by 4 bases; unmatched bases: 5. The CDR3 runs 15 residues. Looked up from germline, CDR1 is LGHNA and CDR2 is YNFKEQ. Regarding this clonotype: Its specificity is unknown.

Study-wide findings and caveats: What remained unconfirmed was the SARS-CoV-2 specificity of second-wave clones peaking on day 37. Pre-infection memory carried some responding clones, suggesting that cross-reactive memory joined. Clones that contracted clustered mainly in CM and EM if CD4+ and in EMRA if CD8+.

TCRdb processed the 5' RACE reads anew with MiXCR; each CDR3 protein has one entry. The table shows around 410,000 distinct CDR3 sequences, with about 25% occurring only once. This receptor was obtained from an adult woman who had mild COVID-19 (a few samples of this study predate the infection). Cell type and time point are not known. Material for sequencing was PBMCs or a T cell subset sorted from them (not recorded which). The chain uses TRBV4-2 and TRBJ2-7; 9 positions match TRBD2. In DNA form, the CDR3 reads TGTGCCAGCAGCCAAGTTGGGACTAGCTTTTACGAGCAGTACTTC. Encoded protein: CASSQVGTSFYEQYF.